The 18 T cell receptor beta chains below were found in one sample sequenced in a study of identifying expanded T cells in peripheral blood (dated by TCRdb to about 2019). The receptor library was made with the immunoSEQ multiplex PCR assay. TCRdb carries this immuneACCESS record with in-frame sequences only. Its versions omit some clonotypes, under half of them owing to an unresolved V gene in the studies checked, with the rest unexplained. This sample is represented by around 100,000 clones; approximately 90% of them were singletons. Clones ranked in the top ten supply less than 20% of the sample. Sequencing used blood. The receptors were gathered from a person aged 18 to 75 in good health.

The CDR3, as DNA: TGTGCCAGCAGCTTAGTCCTCACGGCGGGGGTATACGAGCAGTACTTC. Residues: CASSLVLTAGVYEQYF. V usage is TRBV11-2 and J usage is TRBJ2-7; TRBD2 matches at 7 bases. Germline CDR1 is SGHAT and CDR2 is FQNNGV. The CDR3 consists of 16 residues. V shed 1 base, J shed 4 bases, and the junction held 10 bases outside the gene matches.

The chain employs TRBV5-4 and TRBJ1-6; D gene unclear. This CDR3 spans 15 amino acids. V shed 0 bases and J shed 7 bases, with 11 bases lying between them. CDR1 SGHNT and CDR2 YYREEE come from the germline V gene (reference sequence). The CDR3 is CASSLARALNSPLHF. The DNA for the CDR3 is TGTGCCAGCAGCTTGGCCCGGGCGCTAAATTCACCCCTCCACTTT.

The rearrangement uses TRBV7-8 and TRBJ2-1; D remains ambiguous. Deletions cut 3 bases from V and 6 bases from J, with 9 bases between. CDR3 length: 13 residues. Germline V gene data show CDR1 as SGHVS and CDR2 as FQNEAQ. CDR3 in amino acids: CASSFAGGNEQFF. The DNA for the CDR3 is TGTGCCAGCAGCTTCGCAGGCGGCAATGAGCAGTTCTTC.

The sample holds one count of this clone. The chain joins TRBV9 to TRBJ2-3; no clear D. The CDR3 runs to 15 residues. The germline V gene encodes CDR1 SGDLS and CDR2 YYNGEE. The V end was cut by 3 bases, the J end by 5 bases, with 16 bases between. CDR3 nucleotide sequence: TGTGCCAGCAGCGCAACCGGACGTCCCGGAGATACGCAGTATTTT. Its protein is CASSATGRPGDTQYF.

V usage is TRBV6-6 and J usage is TRBJ2-5; D gene uncertain. V was clipped by 6 bases and J by 7 bases, with 15 bases between them. CDR3 length: 13 residues. Per germline, CDR1 MNHNY and CDR2 SVGAGI (reference sequence). The CDR3 loop is CASRPGRPGTQYF. The DNA for the CDR3 is TGTGCCAGCAGGCCTGGCAGGCCAGGGACCCAGTACTTC.

The chain combines TRBV27 with TRBJ1-5; TRBD1 matches at 12 bases. The CDR3 loop spans 17 amino acids. Unmatched junction bases numbered 2, after V lost 1 base and J lost 1 base. Germline V CDR1 and CDR2: MNHEY, SMNVEV (reference sequence). CDR3 DNA: TGTGCCAGCAGTTTATGGGGACAGGGGGCGAGCAATCAGCCCCAGCATTTT. Residues: CASSLWGQGASNQPQHF.

The chain joins TRBV5-5 to TRBJ1-2; D ambiguous. V was pared by 2 bases and J by 3 bases, with 8 bases between. Looked up from germline, CDR1 is SGHKS and CDR2 is YYEKEE (reference sequence). CDR3 size: 13 residues. As DNA, the CDR3 is TGTGCCAGCAGCTTCAGGCCTGACTATGGCTACACCTTC. This encodes CASSFRPDYGYTF. The full variable domain, rest sourced from reference TRBV5-5 and TRBJ1-2, is DAGVTQSPTHLIKTRGQQVTLRCSPISGHKSVSWYQQVLGQGPQFIFQYYEKEERGRGNFPDRFSARQFPNYSSELNVNALLLGDSALYLCASSFRPDYGYTFGSGTRLTVV.

V usage is TRBV5-6 and J usage is TRBJ2-5, with 9 nucleotides matching TRBD1. With V trimmed by 4 bases and J by 4 bases, 5 bases remained unmatched. The CDR3 extends over 14 amino acids. Germline CDR1 is SGHDT and CDR2 is YYEEEE. CDR3 amino acids: CASSLWDRAETQYF. CDR3 DNA sequence: TGTGCCAGCAGCCTTTGGGACAGGGCAGAGACCCAGTACTTC.

This clone appeared once. The CDR3 loop is CASSLYGTGGLADTQYF. CDR3 coding DNA: TGTGCCAGCAGCTTGTATGGGACAGGGGGCTTAGCAGATACGCAGTATTTT. The chain has TRBV4-2 and TRBJ2-3; TRBD1 matches at 12 bases. The germline gives CDR1 LGHNA, CDR2 YNFKEQ. The CDR3 consists of 17 residues. V lost 5 bases, J lost 4 bases, and 10 bases stayed unmatched.

This chain connects TRBV6-6 to TRBJ2-7, with D possibly being TRBD1 (6 bases). V shed 6 bases and J shed 3 bases, with 21 bases lying between them. CDR3 size: 16 residues. Germline V gene lookup returns CDR1 MNHNY and CDR2 SVGAGI (reference sequence). CDR3 nucleotides: TGTGCCAGCAGACACAATGCCGGGACAACCTTCTACGAGCAGTACTTC. The encoded protein is CASRHNAGTTFYEQYF.

The chain combines TRBV6-5 with TRBJ2-2; D is unclear. The V gene lost 7 bases and the J gene lost 0 bases, with 12 bases spanning the gap. Per germline, CDR1 MNHEY and CDR2 SVGAGI. This CDR3 contains 15 residues. The CDR3 is CASKVGAANTGELFF. CDR3 DNA sequence: TGTGCCAGCAAGGTCGGCGCGGCGAACACCGGGGAGCTGTTTTTT.

This clone was picked up one time. This rearrangement joins TRBV4-2 to TRBJ2-7; 10 bases fit TRBD1. This CDR3 region has 16 residues. Germline V lookup: CDR1 LGHNA, CDR2 YNFKEQ. V was clipped by 0 bases and J by 5 bases; unmatched bases: 7. This CDR3 reads CASSQDLGTGAHEQYF. In DNA, the CDR3 is TGTGCCAGCAGCCAAGATCTCGGGACAGGGGCCCACGAGCAGTACTTC.

The chain is built from TRBV28 and TRBJ1-2; 8 bases are a match to TRBD1. The CDR3 spans 13 residues. J gave up 5 bases and V 6 bases, and 5 bases lay outside the gene matches. CDR1 MDHEN and CDR2 SYDVKM come from the germline V gene. This CDR3 reads CASSITGGYGYTF. CDR3 in DNA: TGTGCCAGCAGCATCACAGGGGGTTATGGCTACACCTTC.

The genes are TRBV11-2 and TRBJ1-1, with unresolved D. Germline CDR1 reads SGHAT; CDR2 reads FQNNGV. CDR3 length: 13 residues. Trimming stripped 1 base from V and 8 bases from J, with 11 bases between. The CDR3 DNA is TGTGCCAGCAGCTTAGGGGCGGGAGAAGAAGCTTTCTTT. This gives the protein CASSLGAGEEAFF.

The rearrangement joins TRBV27 to TRBJ2-5; 9 bases are a match to TRBD2. The J segment lost 7 bases and the V segment lost 6 bases, leaving 15 bases of the junction unmatched. This CDR3 region has 16 residues. Germline loops: CDR1 MNHEY, CDR2 SMNVEV (reference sequence). The CDR3 DNA follows: TGTGCCAGCAGCAAAGGGACTAGCAGTCGTACCACGACCCAGTACTTC. It translates to CASSKGTSSRTTTQYF.

J is TRBJ2-2 and V is TRBV5-8, with 13 nucleotides matching TRBD2. This CDR3 spans 17 amino acids. Germline lookup yields CDR1 SGHTS and CDR2 YDEGEE. Trimming removed 4 bases from V and 4 bases from J; junction bases left unmatched: 7. The CDR3 DNA sequence: TGTGCCAGCAGCCCGTCACTAGCGGGGGGGCCCACCGGGGAGCTGTTTTTT. Translation: CASSPSLAGGPTGELFF.

This sequence joins TRBV7-9 and TRBJ2-7; D is tentatively TRBD1 or TRBD2 (6 bases each). Looked up from germline, CDR1 is SEHNR and CDR2 is FQNEAQ (reference sequence). This CDR3 is built from 15 residues. V was shortened by 3 bases and J by 3 bases, with 15 bases between the two germline ends. The CDR3 bases are TGTGCCAGCAGCTTGGGCGGGGACACCCTCTACGAGCAGTACTTC. Translating it yields CASSLGGDTLYEQYF.

The chain carries TRBV5-1 and TRBJ2-1, with D maybe TRBD2 (6 bases). The germline gives CDR1 SGHRS, CDR2 YFSETQ. V dropped 2 bases and J dropped 10 bases, with 19 bases sitting between them. The CDR3 totals 15 residues. The CDR3 region has the DNA TGCGCCAGCAGCTTTGTCGGTGGGGGGTTGGTCGAGCAGTTCTTC. Encoded protein: CASSFVGGGLVEQFF. The variable domain in full, completed from reference TRBV5-1 and TRBJ2-1, reads KAGVTQTPRYLIKTRGQQVTLSCSPISGHRSVSWYQQTPGQGLQFLFEYFSETQRNKGNFPGRFSGRQFSNSRSEMNVSTLELGDSALYLCASSFVGGGLVEQFFGPGTRLTVL.